The 14 T cell receptor beta chains reported below all come from one sample, sequenced in a study of T cells in Graves' hyperthyroidism and ophthalmopathy (dated by TCRdb to the late 2010s). The library was obtained by multiplex PCR. The sequencer listed for this sample is Illumina HiSeq 2000. The TCR beta CDR3 regions were amplified from RNA transcripts. The TCR CDR3 was subjected to a first round of RT-PCR using the HTBI primer set and the Qiagen OneStep RT-PCR kit. Through fastp at Q25 and MiXCR, TCRdb rebuilt clones from the public reads, retaining in-frame beta chains. Rows with a matching CDR3 protein are joined into one entry that keeps the most common DNA and genes. This sample comprises around 610,000 distinct CDR3 sequences, over 12% of them detected only once. The ten largest clonotypes hold 4% to 5.5% of the sample. Sequencing was carried out using blood. The receptors stem from a woman in her thirties or forties with Graves' ophthalmopathy.

The sample holds many counts of this clonotype. The chain has TRBV4-2 and TRBJ2-7; TRBD2 is a possible D gene (6 bases). Deletions cut 0 bases from V and 2 bases from J, with 11 bases between. CDR1 is LGHNA and CDR2 is YNFKEQ in the germline V gene. The length of the CDR3 is 15 residues. The CDR3 nucleotides are TGTGCCAGCAGCCAAGATTATCGCGGGACCTACGAGCAGTACTTC. Amino acids: CASSQDYRGTYEQYF.

This chain joins TRBV6-5 and TRBJ2-7; possible D gene TRBD1, 5 bases. Trimming removed 4 bases from V and 0 bases from J, with 10 bases in between. The CDR3 is 14 residues long. Germline V lookup: CDR1 MNHEY, CDR2 SVGAGI. DNA for the CDR3: TGTGCCAGCAGTTCTCCGACAGCCTCCTACGAGCAGTACTTC. Its protein product is CASSSPTASYEQYF.

In this sample, this clonotype turned up many times. The chain couples TRBV30 to TRBJ1-1; D is unclear. Germline V gene lookup returns CDR1 GTSNPN and CDR2 SVGIG (reference sequence). The length of the CDR3 is 14 residues. The V end lost 4 bases, the J end lost 0 bases, and 12 bases lay between the germline ends. As DNA, the CDR3 is TGTGCCTGGACCCATTTGGGGATGAACACTGAAGCTTTCTTT. This gives the protein CAWTHLGMNTEAFF.

This clonotype appeared many times. The chain is built from TRBV7-3 and TRBJ2-7; D might be TRBD1 or TRBD2, each matching 5 bases. Trimming pared 5 bases from V and 3 bases from J, leaving 17 bases between. CDR3 size: 15 residues. Germline V CDR1 and CDR2: SGHTA, FQGTGA. The CDR3 nucleotides are TGTGCCAGCAGCCAAAAAGGGACGGGTGTCTACGAGCAGTACTTC. Translating gives CASSQKGTGVYEQYF.

The chain recombines TRBV6-1 with TRBJ1-5, with a possible D match to TRBD1 (5 bases). CDR1 is MNHNS and CDR2 is SASEGT in the germline V gene. The V end lost 1 base, the J end lost 7 bases, and 17 bases lay between the germline ends. CDR3 size: 16 residues. The CDR3 DNA reads as TGTGCCAGCAGTGAAGGGCAAGGGACTCGCGGCCAGCCCCAGCATTTT. It yields the protein CASSEGQGTRGQPQHF.

This clonotype occurred many times. This chain uses TRBV28 with TRBJ1-3, with D possibly TRBD1 on 5 matching bases. Germline V gives CDR1 MDHEN, CDR2 SYDVKM. The CDR3 has 16 amino acids. Trimming pared 2 bases from V and 0 bases from J, leaving 11 bases between. Written as DNA, the CDR3 is TGTGCCAGCAGTTTAGCCAGGGACTACTCTGGAAACACCATATATTTT. It encodes CASSLARDYSGNTIYF.

V gene TRBV24-1 combines with J gene TRBJ1-1; 7 bases are a match to TRBD1. The ends lost 6 bases at V and 4 bases at J; junction bases unmatched: 4. The CDR3 loop spans 13 amino acids. Germline-derived CDR1 and CDR2 are KGHDR and SFDVKD. Here the CDR3 DNA reads TGTGCCACCAGTAGGGACAGCGGCACTGAAGCTTTCTTT. Translating gives CATSRDSGTEAFF.

The sample holds many counts of this clonotype. The genes are TRBV12-3 or TRBV12-4 and TRBJ2-5, with 12 bases aligning to TRBD2. V shed 7 bases and J 4 bases; nucleotides not matched to a gene: 4. The CDR3 is 14 amino acids. The CDR3, as DNA: TGTGCCAGCACCTCGGGACTAGCGGGAGAGACCCAGTACTTC. Translating it yields CASTSGLAGETQYF.

This clonotype was observed at least ten times. The chain links TRBV2 to TRBJ2-2, with TRBD2 matching over 10 bases. Germline-derived CDR1 and CDR2 are SNHLY and FYNNEI. V lost 3 bases to trimming and J lost 4 bases; unmatched junction nucleotides: 2. This CDR3 is 15 amino acids long. The CDR3 DNA is TGTGCCAGCAGTGATCTAGCGGGAGCCACCGGGGAGCTGTTTTTT. Its translation: CASSDLAGATGELFF. Full variable domain (missing parts from reference TRBV2 and TRBJ2-2): EPEVTQTPSHQVTQMGQEVILRCVPISNHLYFYWYRQILGQKVEFLVSFYNNEISEKSEIFDDQFSVERPDGSNFTLKIRSTKLEDSAMYFCASSDLAGATGELFFGEGSRLTVL.

There are many counts of this clonotype. J is TRBJ2-2 and V is TRBV6-1, with TRBD1 identical over 9 bases. The CDR3 is 15 amino acids. Germline V gene sequence: CDR1 MNHNS, CDR2 SASEGT. J lost 3 bases, V lost 6 bases, and 5 bases had no gene match. The CDR3 nucleotides read TGTGCCAGCAGGGCCGGGACAGGGTACACCGGGGAGCTGTTTTTT. Protein product: CASRAGTGYTGELFF.

This clonotype was observed many times. V gene TRBV12-3 or TRBV12-4 combines with J gene TRBJ2-5; 12 positions agree with TRBD2. The CDR3 length is 17 residues. With V trimmed by 5 bases and J by 0 bases, 7 bases remained unmatched. Here the CDR3 DNA reads TGTGCCAGCAGTAGACTAGCGGGAGTTTTATACCAAGAGACCCAGTACTTC. Translating it yields CASSRLAGVLYQETQYF.

This clonotype was recorded many times. CDR3 sequence reads: CASSFVNWGLAGPAYEQYF. CDR3 nucleotides: TGTGCCAGCAGTTTTGTTAACTGGGGACTAGCGGGTCCGGCGTACGAGCAGTACTTC. V and J are TRBV12-3 or TRBV12-4 and TRBJ2-7; the match to TRBD2 covers 12 bases. The CDR3 length is 19 residues. V lost 3 bases to trimming and J lost 4 bases; unmatched junction nucleotides: 16.

A remark on this clonotype: Possible read error: a much larger clone is one base away. The chain joins TRBV20-1 to TRBJ1-2, with no clear D. The CDR3 has 11 residues. Germline V lookup: CDR1 DFQATT, CDR2 SNEGSKA (reference sequence). V dropped 3 bases and J dropped 8 bases, with 10 bases sitting between them. This CDR3 is CSASSMQGYTF. CDR3 coding DNA: TGCAGTGCTAGTAGCATGCAAGGCTACACCTTC.

This clonotype was seen many times. This chain connects TRBV5-1 to TRBJ2-2; D remains ambiguous. Deletions cut 0 bases from V and 4 bases from J, with 7 bases between. CDR1 SGHRS and CDR2 YFSETQ come from the germline V gene. The CDR3 is made up of 14 amino acids. The CDR3 protein is CASSLALITGELFF. CDR3 in DNA: TGCGCCAGCAGCTTGGCCCTCATCACCGGGGAGCTGTTTTTT.